These 17 T cell receptor beta chains were sequenced from one sample in a study of blood T cell repertoires in COVID-19. Sequenced by immunoSEQ multiplex PCR; TCRdb stores in-frame clones only, minus some. The sample records about 6,600 clones, nearly 90% being singletons. Sample: peripheral blood. Receptors were obtained from a human donor in a cohort sampled during active COVID-19. The donor label of this sample is uncertain.

This sequence joins TRBV5-1 and TRBJ2-3; 10 bases match TRBD2. The CDR3 consists of 16 residues. The germline gives CDR1 SGHRS, CDR2 YFSETQ. J was trimmed by 3 bases and V by 1 base; bases with no gene match: 5. The chain's CDR3 is CASSLYISGGTDTQYF. CDR3 coding DNA: TGCGCCAGCAGCTTGTATATTAGCGGGGGGACAGATACGCAGTATTTT.

This rearrangement joins TRBV10-3 to TRBJ2-5; D call uncertain. The CDR3 has 11 amino acids. CDR1 and CDR2 from the germline V gene are ENHRY and SYGVKD. V was cut by 3 bases and J by 5 bases, with 4 bases left in between. Here the CDR3 DNA reads TGTGCCATCAGTGATATGGAGACCCAGTACTTC. It encodes CAISDMETQYF.

The V gene is TRBV27, the J gene TRBJ2-3, with TRBD1 matching 7 bases. V dropped 4 bases and J dropped 3; count of bases not matched to a gene: 7. Germline V gene lookup returns CDR1 MNHEY and CDR2 SMNVEV (reference sequence). The CDR3 contains 15 residues. The CDR3 DNA follows: TGTGCCAGCAGTTCAGACAGGGTCAGGACAGATACGCAGTATTTT. Amino acid sequence: CASSSDRVRTDTQYF.

The sample holds one count of this clone. The gene calls are TRBV6-6 and TRBJ2-5; D is perhaps TRBD2 (5 bases). Germline CDR1 reads MNHNY; CDR2 reads SVGAGI (reference sequence). CDR3 length: 13 residues. The germline V and J ends were trimmed by 7 bases and 4 bases, with 13 bases remaining between them. The CDR3 region has the DNA TGTGCCAGCATGGCACTAGTAGGAGAGACCCAGTACTTC. Its translation is CASMALVGETQYF.

Here the CDR3 reads CASSQGTSEYTDTQYF. CDR3 DNA: TGTGCCAGCAGCCAAGGCACTAGCGAATATACAGATACGCAGTATTTT. V gene TRBV3-1 (or the pseudogene TRBV3-2) combines with J gene TRBJ2-3, with TRBD2 identical over 7 bases. Germline CDR1 is LGHDT and CDR2 is YNNKEL (reference sequence). The ends lost 1 base at V and 3 bases at J; junction bases unmatched: 7. CDR3 length: 16 amino acids.

V and J are TRBV10-3 and TRBJ2-3; 10 bases are a match to TRBD2. CDR1 ENHRY and CDR2 SYGVKD come from the germline V gene. The junction had 6 bases not matched to a gene; V was cut back by 3 bases and J by 3 bases. The CDR3 spans 16 residues. CDR3 DNA: TGTGCCATCAGTGACCTAGCGGGAGAAATGACAGATACGCAGTATTTT. Encoded protein: CAISDLAGEMTDTQYF.

This clone was seen a few times. The rearrangement uses TRBV18 and TRBJ2-3; possibly TRBD1 for D (5 bases). The V end lost 1 base, the J end lost 9 bases, and 14 bases lay between the germline ends. The CDR3 extends over 14 amino acids. The germline V gene has CDR1 KGHSH and CDR2 LQKENI. The DNA for the CDR3 is TGTGCCAGCTCACCACTGTCTTATAGGGGAACGCAGTATTTT. This gives the protein CASSPLSYRGTQYF. The variable domain in full, completed from reference TRBV18 and TRBJ2-3, reads NAGVMQNPRHLVRRRGQEARLRCSPMKGHSHVYWYRQLPEEGLKFMVYLQKENIIDESGMPKERFSAEFPKEGPSILRIQQVVRGDSAAYFCASSPLSYRGTQYFGPGTRLTVL.

V and J are TRBV5-1 and TRBJ2-2; the D gene is possibly TRBD2 (6 bases). The ends were cut back, 4 bases at V and 4 bases at J, with 11 bases in the middle. The CDR3 has 14 residues. Germline loops: CDR1 SGHRS, CDR2 YFSETQ. DNA of the CDR3: TGCGCCAGCAGCCCGGGACTTTCCACCGGGGAGCTGTTTTTT. Protein: CASSPGLSTGELFF.

This chain links TRBV29-1 with TRBJ2-5; D uncertain. V was clipped by 4 bases and J by 7 bases, with 16 bases between them. CDR1 is SQVTM and CDR2 is ANQGSEA in the germline V gene. This CDR3 has 13 amino acids. For the CDR3, the DNA is TGCAGCGTTGGAAAGGTGACACTCGGGACCCAGTACTTC. Amino acid sequence: CSVGKVTLGTQYF.

This clone was counted between two and nine times. The chain employs TRBV6-2 or TRBV6-3 and TRBJ2-7, with 11 bases matching TRBD2. The CDR3 length is 16 residues. Trimming took 0 bases from V and 6 from J; bases not matched to a gene: 7. Germline CDR1 is MNHEY and CDR2 is SVGEGT. DNA for the CDR3: TGTGCCAGCAGTTACTCGATACTAGCGGGAGAGTTCGAGCAGTACTTC. Its translation: CASSYSILAGEFEQYF.

The CDR3 nucleotides read TGTGCCAGCAGTGAAGAACCAGGGGGAGGCTACACCTTC. Encoded protein: CASSEEPGGGYTF. The chain employs TRBV2 and TRBJ1-2; 7 bases match TRBD1. CDR3 length equals 13 residues. Per germline, CDR1 SNHLY and CDR2 FYNNEI. V lost 1 base to trimming and J lost 8 bases; unmatched junction nucleotides: 4.

This clone came up a few times. The CDR3 nucleotides read TGCGCCAGCAGTGACCCCGGGACAACTGGAAACACCATATATTTT. As protein: CASSDPGTTGNTIYF. The chain recombines TRBV10-1 with TRBJ1-3; D might be TRBD1 (6 bases). The V end lost 3 bases, the J end lost 2 bases, and 11 bases lay between the germline ends. Germline V gene data show CDR1 as WNHNN and CDR2 as SYGVQD (reference sequence). CDR3 size: 15 residues.

The gene calls are TRBV4-1 and TRBJ1-3; D is possibly TRBD1 (6 bases). The germline CDR1 and CDR2 sequences are MGHRA and YSYEKL. V was cut by 0 bases and J by 4 bases, with 10 bases left in between. The CDR3 totals 15 residues. CDR3 in DNA: TGCGCCAGCAGCCAAGATCGAGACAGGGGAAACACCATATATTTT. Protein: CASSQDRDRGNTIYF.

This chain joins TRBV5-1 and TRBJ1-4; TRBD1 matches 7 bases. The V gene's germline CDR1 is SGHRS and CDR2 YFSETQ. Germline trimming cut 4 bases from V and 3 bases from J; bases unmatched to any gene: 6. The CDR3 loop spans 15 amino acids. The CDR3 nucleotides read TGCGCCAGCAGCGAAAACAGGGGTGCTAATGAAAAACTGTTTTTT. This codes for CASSENRGANEKLFF.

This clone has a single count. The chain is built from TRBV27 and TRBJ2-7; 7 bases match TRBD1. The CDR3 runs 14 residues. CDR1 MNHEY and CDR2 SMNVEV come from the germline V gene (reference sequence). V lost 0 bases to trimming and J lost 3 bases; unmatched junction nucleotides: 2. CDR3 amino acids: CASSLSGGHYEQYF. Written as DNA, the CDR3 is TGTGCCAGCAGTTTATCAGGGGGCCACTACGAGCAGTACTTC.

The chain employs TRBV7-9 and TRBJ2-7, with a tentative D call TRBD2 (5 bases). Germline V lookup: CDR1 SEHNR, CDR2 FQNEAQ (reference sequence). Between the trimmed V and J ends, which lost 3 bases and 7 bases, there was a span of 13 bases. The CDR3 has 13 amino acids. In nucleotides, the CDR3 is TGTGCCAGCAGCTTGGAGGTCCGTTTAGAGCAGTACTTC. Translation gives CASSLEVRLEQYF.

The chain couples TRBV7-9 to TRBJ2-3; tentatively, D is TRBD1 (5 bases). Germline CDR1 SEHNR, CDR2 FQNEAQ (reference sequence). The CDR3 has 14 amino acids. Trimming took 6 bases from V and 2 from J, leaving 12 bases between them. Here the CDR3 DNA reads TGTGCCAGCAGAAATGCAGGGCCCACAGATACGCAGTATTTT. Encoded protein: CASRNAGPTDTQYF.